This TCR beta chain comes out of a study of breast tumors, draining lymph nodes, adjacent tissues. Overall study results and limits: Compared with lymph nodes, tumors were less diverse; compared with nontumor tissue, more. The data were judged consistent with most tumor T cells coming from lymph node and expanding in tumor. Tumor and nontumor repertoires were significantly more similar in luminal-like than in basal-like breast cancer.

Remarks on this clonotype: What it binds is unknown.

Trimming at V came to 6 bases and at J to 9 bases, leaving 16 bases not matched to a gene. This CDR3 is 16 amino acids long. Germline loops: CDR1 DFQATT, CDR2 SNEGSKA (reference sequence). The lymph nodes were axillary draining lymph nodes from breast cancer patients. TCRdb fed the multiplex PCR reads into MiXCR, producing one record per CDR3 protein. Counted here are 150,000 or so distinct CDR3 sequences, approximately 33% occurring once; the ten biggest clones make up about 4.1%. Material: axillary lymph node tissue. The chain couples TRBV20-1 to TRBJ1-6; TRBD1 matches at 8 bases. This receptor was identified in a female donor with breast cancer. Some clones in this sample may be carry-over from other donors' samples. The CDR3 bases are TGCAGTGCCCTAGCCCGGGACAGGAACCGGGGTTCACCCCTCCACTTT. It is translated as CSALARDRNRGSPLHF.